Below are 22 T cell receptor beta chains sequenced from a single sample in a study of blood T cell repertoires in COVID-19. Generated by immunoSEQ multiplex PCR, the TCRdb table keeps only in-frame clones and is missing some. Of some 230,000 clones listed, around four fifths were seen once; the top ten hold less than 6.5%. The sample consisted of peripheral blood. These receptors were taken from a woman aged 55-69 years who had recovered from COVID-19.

Here the CDR3 reads CASSSPGTLNYGYTF. For the CDR3, the DNA is TGTGCCAGCAGTAGCCCCGGGACACTCAACTATGGCTACACCTTC. This sequence joins TRBV27 and TRBJ1-2, with TRBD1 as a possible D gene (6 bases). This CDR3 comprises 15 residues. V was pared by 5 bases and J by 2 bases, with 15 bases between. Germline V CDR1 and CDR2: MNHEY, SMNVEV (reference sequence).

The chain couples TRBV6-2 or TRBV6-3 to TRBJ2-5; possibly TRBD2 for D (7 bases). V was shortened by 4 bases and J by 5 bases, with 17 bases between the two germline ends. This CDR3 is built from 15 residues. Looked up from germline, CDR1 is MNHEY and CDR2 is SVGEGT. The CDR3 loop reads CASSSWGGRDETQYF. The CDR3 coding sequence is TGTGCCAGCAGTTCATGGGGGGGCAGAGACGAGACCCAGTACTTC.

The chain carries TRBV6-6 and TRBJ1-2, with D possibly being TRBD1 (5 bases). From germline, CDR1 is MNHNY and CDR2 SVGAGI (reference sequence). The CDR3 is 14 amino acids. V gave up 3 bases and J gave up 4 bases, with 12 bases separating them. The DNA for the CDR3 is TGTGCCAGCAGTTATGGAGGAGGGACCTATGGCTACACCTTC. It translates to CASSYGGGTYGYTF.

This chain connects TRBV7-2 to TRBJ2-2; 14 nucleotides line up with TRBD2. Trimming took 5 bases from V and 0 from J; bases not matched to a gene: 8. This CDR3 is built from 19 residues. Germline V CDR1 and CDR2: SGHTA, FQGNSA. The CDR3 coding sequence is TGTGCCAGCAGCCCCAGGACTAGCGGGGGGACCGCGAACACCGGGGAGCTGTTTTTT. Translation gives CASSPRTSGGTANTGELFF.

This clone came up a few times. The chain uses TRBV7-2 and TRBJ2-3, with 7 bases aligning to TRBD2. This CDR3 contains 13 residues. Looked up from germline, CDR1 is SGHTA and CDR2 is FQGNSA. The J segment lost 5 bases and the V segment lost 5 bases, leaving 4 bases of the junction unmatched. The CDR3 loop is CASSRGGGDTQYF. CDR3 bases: TGTGCCAGCAGCAGGGGCGGGGGAGATACGCAGTATTTT.

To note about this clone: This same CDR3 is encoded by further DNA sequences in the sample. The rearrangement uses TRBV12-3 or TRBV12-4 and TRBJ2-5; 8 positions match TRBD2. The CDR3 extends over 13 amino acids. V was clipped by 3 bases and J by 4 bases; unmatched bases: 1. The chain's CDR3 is CASSFAGGETQYF. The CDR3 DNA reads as TGTGCCAGCAGTTTTGCGGGGGGAGAGACCCAGTACTTC.

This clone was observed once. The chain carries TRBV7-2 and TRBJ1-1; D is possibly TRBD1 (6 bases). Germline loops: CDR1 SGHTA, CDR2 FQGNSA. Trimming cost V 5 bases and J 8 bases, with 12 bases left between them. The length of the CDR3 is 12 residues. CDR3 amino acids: CASSPTDREAFF. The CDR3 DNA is TGTGCCAGCAGCCCTACTGACAGGGAAGCTTTCTTT. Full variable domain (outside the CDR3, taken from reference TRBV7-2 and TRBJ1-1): GAGVSQSPSNKVTEKGKDVELRCDPISGHTALYWYRQSLGQGLEFLIYFQGNSAPDKSGLPSDRFSAERTGGSVSTLTIQRTQQEDSAVYLCASSPTDREAFFGQGTRLTVV.

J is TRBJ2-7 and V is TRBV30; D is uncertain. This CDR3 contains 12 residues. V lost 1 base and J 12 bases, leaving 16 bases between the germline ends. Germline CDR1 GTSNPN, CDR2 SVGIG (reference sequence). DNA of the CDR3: TGTGCCTGGAGTGAGACTGAAGCACGGTGGTACTTC. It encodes CAWSETEARWYF. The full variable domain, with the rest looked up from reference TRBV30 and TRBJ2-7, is SQTIHQWPATLVQPVGSPLSLECTVEGTSNPNLYWYRQAAGRGLQLLFYSVGIGQISSEVPQNLSASRPQDRQFILSSKKLLLSDSGFYLCAWSETEARWYFGPGTRLTVT.

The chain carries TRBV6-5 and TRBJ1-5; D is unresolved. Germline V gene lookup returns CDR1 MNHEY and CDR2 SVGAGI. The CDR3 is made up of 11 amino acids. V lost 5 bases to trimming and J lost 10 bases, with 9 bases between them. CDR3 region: CASSLSGPQHF. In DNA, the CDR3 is TGTGCCAGCAGTCTGTCGGGACCCCAGCATTTT.

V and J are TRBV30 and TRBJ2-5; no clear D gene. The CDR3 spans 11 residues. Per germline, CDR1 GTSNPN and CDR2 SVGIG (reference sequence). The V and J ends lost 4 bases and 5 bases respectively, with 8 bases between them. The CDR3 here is CAWTRAETQYF. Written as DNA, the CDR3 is TGTGCCTGGACTAGAGCTGAGACCCAGTACTTC.

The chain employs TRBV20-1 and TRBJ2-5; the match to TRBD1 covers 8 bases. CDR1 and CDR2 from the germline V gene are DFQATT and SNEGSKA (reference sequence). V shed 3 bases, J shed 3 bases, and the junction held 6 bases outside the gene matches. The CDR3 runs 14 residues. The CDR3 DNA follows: TGCAGTGCTAGTGGGACAGGAGAGGAAGAGACCCAGTACTTC. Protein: CSASGTGEEETQYF.

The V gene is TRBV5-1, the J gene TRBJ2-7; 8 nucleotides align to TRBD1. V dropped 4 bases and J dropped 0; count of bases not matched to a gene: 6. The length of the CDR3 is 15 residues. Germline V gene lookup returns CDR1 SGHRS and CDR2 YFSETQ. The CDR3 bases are TGCGCCAGCAGCCCAGGGGGCACACACTCCTACGAGCAGTACTTC. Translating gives CASSPGGTHSYEQYF.

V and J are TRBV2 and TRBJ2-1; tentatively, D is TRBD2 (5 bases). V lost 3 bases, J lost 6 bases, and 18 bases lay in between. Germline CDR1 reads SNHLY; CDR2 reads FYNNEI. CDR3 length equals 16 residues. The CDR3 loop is CASSDRGNRVVNEQFF. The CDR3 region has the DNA TGTGCCAGCAGTGATCGAGGGAACCGCGTCGTCAATGAGCAGTTCTTC.

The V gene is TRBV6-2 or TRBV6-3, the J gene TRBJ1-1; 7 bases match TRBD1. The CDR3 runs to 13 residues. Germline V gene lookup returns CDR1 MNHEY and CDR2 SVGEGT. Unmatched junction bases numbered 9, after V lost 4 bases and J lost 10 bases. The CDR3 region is CASSFLTGSAAFF. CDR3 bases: TGTGCCAGCAGTTTCCTGACAGGGTCGGCAGCTTTCTTT.

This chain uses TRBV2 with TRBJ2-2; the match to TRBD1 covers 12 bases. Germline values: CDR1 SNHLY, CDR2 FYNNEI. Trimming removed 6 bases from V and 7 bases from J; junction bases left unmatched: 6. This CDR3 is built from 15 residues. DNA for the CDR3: TGTGCCAGCAGACCCGGGACAGGGGGCTTCGGGGAGCTGTTTTTT. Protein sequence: CASRPGTGGFGELFF.

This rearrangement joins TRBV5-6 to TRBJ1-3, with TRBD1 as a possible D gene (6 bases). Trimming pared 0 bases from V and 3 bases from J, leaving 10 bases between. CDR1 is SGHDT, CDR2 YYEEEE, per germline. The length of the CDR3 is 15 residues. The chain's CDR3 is CASSLVTGSGNTIYF. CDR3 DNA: TGTGCCAGCAGCTTGGTTACAGGGAGTGGAAACACCATATATTTT.

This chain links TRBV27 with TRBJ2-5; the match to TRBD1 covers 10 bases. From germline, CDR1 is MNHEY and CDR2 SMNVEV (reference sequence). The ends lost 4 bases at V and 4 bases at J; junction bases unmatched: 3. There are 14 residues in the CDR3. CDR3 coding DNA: TGTGCCAGCAGTTCGGGACAGGGGAGAGAGACCCAGTACTTC. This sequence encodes CASSSGQGRETQYF.

CDR3 sequence: CASSYYSGLNTEAFF. The DNA of the CDR3 is TGTGCCAGCAGTTACTACTCAGGGCTGAACACTGAAGCTTTCTTT. The chain uses TRBV6-6 and TRBJ1-1, with a weak D call TRBD1 (5 bases). The CDR3 covers 15 residues. The ends were cut back, 1 base at V and 0 bases at J, with 9 bases in the middle. Germline V CDR1 and CDR2: MNHNY, SVGAGI (reference sequence).

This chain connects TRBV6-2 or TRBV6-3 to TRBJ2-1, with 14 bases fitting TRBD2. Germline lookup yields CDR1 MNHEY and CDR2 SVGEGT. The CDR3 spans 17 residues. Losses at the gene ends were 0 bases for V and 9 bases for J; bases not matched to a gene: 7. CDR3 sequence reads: CASSYSGLAGEDSEQFF. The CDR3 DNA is TGTGCCAGCAGTTACTCGGGACTAGCGGGGGAGGATAGTGAGCAGTTCTTC.

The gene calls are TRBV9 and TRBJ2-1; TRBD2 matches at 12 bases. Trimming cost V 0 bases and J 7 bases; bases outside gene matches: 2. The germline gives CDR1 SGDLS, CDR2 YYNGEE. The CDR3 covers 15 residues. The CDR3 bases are TGTGCCAGCAGCGTAGCTAGCGGGGGGGCGAATGAGCAGTTCTTC. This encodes CASSVASGGANEQFF.

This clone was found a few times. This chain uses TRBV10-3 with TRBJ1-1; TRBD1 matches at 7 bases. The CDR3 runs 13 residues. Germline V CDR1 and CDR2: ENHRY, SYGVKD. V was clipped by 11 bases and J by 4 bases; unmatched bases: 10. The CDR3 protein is CASTTGAGTEAFF. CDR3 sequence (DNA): TGTGCCTCCACTACAGGGGCGGGCACTGAAGCTTTCTTT.

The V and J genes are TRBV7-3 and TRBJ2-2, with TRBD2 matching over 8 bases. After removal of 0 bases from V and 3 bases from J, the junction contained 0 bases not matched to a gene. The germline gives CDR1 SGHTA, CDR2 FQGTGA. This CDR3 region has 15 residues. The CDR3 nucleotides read TGTGCCAGCAGCTTAACGCGGGGGGACACCGGGGAGCTGTTTTTT. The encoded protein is CASSLTRGDTGELFF.